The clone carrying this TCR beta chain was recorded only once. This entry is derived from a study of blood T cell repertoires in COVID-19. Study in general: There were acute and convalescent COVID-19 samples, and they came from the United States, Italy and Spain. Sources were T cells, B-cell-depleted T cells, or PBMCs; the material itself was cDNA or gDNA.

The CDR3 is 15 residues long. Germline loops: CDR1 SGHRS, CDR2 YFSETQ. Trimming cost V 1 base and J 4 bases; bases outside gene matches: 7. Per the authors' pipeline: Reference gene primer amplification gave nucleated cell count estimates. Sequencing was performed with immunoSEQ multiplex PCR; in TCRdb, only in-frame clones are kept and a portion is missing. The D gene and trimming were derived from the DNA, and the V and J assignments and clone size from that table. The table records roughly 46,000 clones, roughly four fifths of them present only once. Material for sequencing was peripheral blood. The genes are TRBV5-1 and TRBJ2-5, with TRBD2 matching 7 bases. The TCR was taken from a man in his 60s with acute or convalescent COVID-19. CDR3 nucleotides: TGCGCCAGCAGCTTGCCGGGGGGTTCGGCAGAGACCCAGTACTTC. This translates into CASSLPGGSAETQYF.